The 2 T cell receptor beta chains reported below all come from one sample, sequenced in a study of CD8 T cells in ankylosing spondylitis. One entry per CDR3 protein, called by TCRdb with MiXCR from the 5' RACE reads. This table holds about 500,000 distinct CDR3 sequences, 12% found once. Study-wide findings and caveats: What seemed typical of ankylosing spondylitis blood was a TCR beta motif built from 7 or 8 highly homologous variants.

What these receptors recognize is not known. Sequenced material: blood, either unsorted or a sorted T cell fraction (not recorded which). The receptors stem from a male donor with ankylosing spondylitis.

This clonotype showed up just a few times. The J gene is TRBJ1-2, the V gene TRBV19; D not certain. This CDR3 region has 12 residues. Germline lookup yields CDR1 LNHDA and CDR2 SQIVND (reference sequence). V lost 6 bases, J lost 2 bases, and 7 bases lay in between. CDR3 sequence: CASSRQNYGYTF. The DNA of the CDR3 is TGTGCCAGTAGCCGACAAAACTATGGCTACACCTTC.

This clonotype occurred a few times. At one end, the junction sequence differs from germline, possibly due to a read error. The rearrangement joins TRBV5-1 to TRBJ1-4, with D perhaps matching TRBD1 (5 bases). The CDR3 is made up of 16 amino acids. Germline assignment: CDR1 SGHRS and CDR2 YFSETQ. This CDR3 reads CSSSPLGAGTNEKLFF. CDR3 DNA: TGCTCCAGCAGCCCCCTCGGGGCTGGAACTAATGAAAAACTGTTTTTT.